The clone carrying this T cell receptor beta chain was observed many times. Its antigen is undetermined. Using its own MiXCR run on the RACE reads, TCRdb lists one record per CDR3 protein. The data hold under 300,000 distinct CDR3 sequences, with approximately 7.5% observed a single time. This specimen belongs to a study of human T cells and chemical hapten exposure. Study summary: Sensitization applied 2% DPC to around 2 cm by around 2 cm of upper inner arm skin. Per-sample variation in TCR yield stemmed mainly from small pooled library volume differences. Study conclusions and caveats: Once DPC sensitization occurred, TCRs above 1 in 1000 frequency showed no change. PT1 expanded TCR counts correlated positively with patch test score.

Trimming took off 1 base at V and 3 bases at J, with 12 bases between the two ends. Germline CDR1 and CDR2: LGHNA and YSLEER. The length of the CDR3 is 16 residues. The sample's time point: pre-sensitization, week 0. Treatment reported: therapeutic diphenylcyclopropenone sensitization with weekly scalp DPC. This specimen was whole blood, taken in connection with sensitization to the hapten diphenylcyclopropenone (DPC). The TCR comes from a man between 18 and 29 years old with alopecia areata. Some clones in this sample may be carry-over from other donors' samples. The J gene is TRBJ2-2, the V gene TRBV4-3; D not certain. The CDR3 reads CASSQAPSLYTGELFF. As DNA, the CDR3 is TGCGCCAGCAGCCAAGCTCCGAGCCTATACACCGGGGAGCTGTTTTTT.